The rows below give T cell receptor beta chains drawn from one sample of a study of blood T cell repertoires in COVID-19. This table comes from immunoSEQ multiplex PCR, and its TCRdb copy is limited to in-frame clones, with some not included. Of 300,000 to 500,000 clones listed, roughly 87% are singletons. What was sequenced was PBMCs or T cells enriched from blood (not recorded which). The origin of the receptors is a woman aged 40 to 50 with acute COVID-19. The CDR3 runs from the conserved cysteine through the conserved F or W. Fields, in order: CDR3 length, clone size, D gene, J gene, V gene, CDR3 protein, CDR3 DNA. D genes are given only for firm matches. Clone size is not always given. Where it is, it says once, few, many or a class for expanded clones.

>12|-|-|TRBJ1-1|TRBV18
CASSPAVSEAFF
TGTGCCAGCTCACCGGCGGTAAGTGAAGCTTTCTTT
>17|-|TRBD2|TRBJ2-5|TRBV3-1/TRBV3-2
CASSQLRELAFLETQYF
TGTGCCAGCAGCCAATTAAGAGAACTAGCGTTTTTGGAGACCCAGTACTTC
>12|once|-|TRBJ2-7|TRBV29-1
CSVERGGYEQYF
TGCAGCGTTGAAAGGGGTGGCTACGAGCAGTACTTC
>13|-|TRBD1|TRBJ2-7|TRBV19
CASSDRGSGEQYF
TGTGCCAGTAGTGACAGGGGATCGGGCGAGCAGTACTTC
>13|-|-|TRBJ1-1|TRBV6-5
CASISRIGTEAFF
TGTGCCAGCATATCCAGGATAGGAACTGAAGCTTTCTTT
>13|-|TRBD2|TRBJ2-7|TRBV29-1
CSARTSGLYEQYF
TGCAGCGCCCGGACTAGCGGGCTTTACGAGCAGTACTTC
>13|-|TRBD2|TRBJ2-1|TRBV30
CAWRDGGGNEQFF
TGTGCCTGGAGGGACGGGGGGGGCAATGAGCAGTTCTTC
>15|-|TRBD1|TRBJ1-2|TRBV27
CASSLGTGGGYGYTF
TGTGCCAGCAGTTTAGGGACAGGGGGGGGCTATGGCTACACCTTC
>14|-|-|TRBJ1-2|TRBV30
CAWSEGNRESSYTF
TGTGCCTGGAGTGAGGGGAACAGGGAGTCAAGCTACACCTTC
>16|once|TRBD2|TRBJ2-3|TRBV5-6
CASSLGVAGGTDTQYF
TGTGCCAGCAGCTTGGGCGTAGCGGGGGGGACAGATACGCAGTATTTT
>15|-|-|TRBJ2-1|TRBV25-1
CASSEYRQAYNEQFF
TGTGCCAGCAGTGAATATCGACAGGCCTACAATGAGCAGTTCTTC
>14|-|-|TRBJ2-1|TRBV29-1
CSVSASASYNEQFF
TGCAGCGTGAGCGCTAGCGCCTCCTACAATGAGCAGTTCTTC
>16|-|TRBD2|TRBJ2-1|TRBV6-5
CASSYYIAGGNNEQFF
TGTGCCAGCAGTTACTATATAGCGGGGGGGAACAATGAGCAGTTCTTC
>15|-|-|TRBJ1-1|TRBV5-5
CASSLGPGDAFEAFF
TGTGCCAGCAGCTTGGGGCCAGGGGACGCTTTTGAAGCTTTCTTT
>14|-|-|TRBJ2-5|TRBV15
CATSRSTGQQTQYF
TGTGCCACCAGCAGATCGACAGGCCAGCAGACCCAGTACTTC
>13|-|TRBD1|TRBJ2-1|TRBV6-4
CASSELQGHEQFF
TGTGCCAGCAGTGAGCTACAGGGGCATGAGCAGTTCTTC
>15|-|-|TRBJ2-3|TRBV7-9
CASSSDGGNTDTQYF
TGTGCCAGCAGCTCCGATGGCGGGAACACAGATACGCAGTATTTT
>15|-|TRBD1|TRBJ1-1|TRBV5-1
CASSSQTGLSSEAFF
TGCGCCAGCAGCTCCCAGACAGGGCTGTCATCTGAAGCTTTCTTT
>16|-|TRBD1|TRBJ1-5|TRBV4-2
CASSQDWDRSHQPQHF
TGTGCCAGCAGCCAAGATTGGGACAGGAGCCATCAGCCCCAGCATTTT
>15|-|TRBD1|TRBJ1-1|TRBV2
CASRAGQAKNTEAFF
TGTGCCAGCAGGGCTGGACAGGCAAAGAACACTGAAGCTTTCTTT
>14|-|-|TRBJ1-4|TRBV7-9
CASSPGGLQGGLFF
TGTGCCAGCAGCCCCGGGGGGCTACAGGGCGGACTGTTTTTT
>11|-|-|TRBJ1-2|TRBV30
CAWSSGIGYTF
TGTGCCTGGAGTTCGGGGATCGGCTACACCTTC
>14|-|-|TRBJ1-1|TRBV27
CASTKQGLNTEAFF
TGTGCCAGCACTAAACAGGGTTTAAACACTGAAGCTTTCTTT
>12|-|-|TRBJ1-2|TRBV10-3
CAIRGGIYGYTF
TGTGCCATCAGGGGAGGGATTTATGGCTACACCTTC
>14|-|-|TRBJ1-1|TRBV2
CASSSQGRGPEAFF
TGTGCCAGCAGTTCCCAGGGGAGAGGTCCTGAAGCTTTCTTT
>11|-|-|TRBJ1-5|TRBV30
CAWTGGQPQHF
TGTGCCTGGACAGGAGGTCAGCCCCAGCATTTT
>15|-|-|TRBJ1-1|TRBV5-1
CASSLGGGADTEAFF
TGCGCCAGCAGCTTGGGAGGAGGGGCGGATACTGAAGCTTTCTTT
>13|few|-|TRBJ1-1|TRBV4-1
CASSQDRNTEAFF
TGCGCCAGCAGCCAAGACAGGAACACTGAAGCTTTCTTT
>16|-|TRBD1|TRBJ1-3|TRBV14
CASSHSTGSSGNTIYF
TGTGCCAGCAGCCATTCGACAGGGAGCTCTGGAAACACCATATATTTT
>14|-|-|TRBJ1-2|TRBV5-6
CASNPQTENYGYTF
TGTGCCAGCAACCCGCAGACAGAGAACTATGGCTACACCTTC
>14|-|TRBD1|TRBJ1-2|TRBV6-5
CASSRGQLNYGYTF
TGTGCCAGCAGCCGGGGACAGCTCAACTATGGCTACACCTTC
>14|-|-|TRBJ1-4|TRBV5-1
CASSSEGGNEKLFF
TGCGCCAGCAGCTCTGAGGGAGGGAATGAAAAACTGTTTTTT
>14|many|TRBD1|TRBJ1-5|TRBV28
CASGSTGGPQPQHF
TGTGCCAGCGGGTCAACAGGGGGCCCTCAGCCCCAGCATTTT
>13|-|-|TRBJ2-3|TRBV5-4
CASSLYTTDTQYF
TGTGCCAGCAGCTTGTACACCACAGATACGCAGTATTTT